The present T cell receptor beta chain was sequenced within a study of blood T cell repertoires in COVID-19 (dated by TCRdb to 2018 to 2020). Looking at the study overall: Samples from collaborators originated in the United States, Italy and Spain and spanned both the acute and convalescent phases of COVID-19. The material from the prospective study consisted of cDNA or gDNA derived from T cells, B-cell-depleted T cells, or PBMCs. The dataset comprised deeply sampled blood TCRbeta repertoires from subjects exposed to, actively infected with, or recovered from COVID-19. The repertoires were released in a freely available public database intended as a resource for research on the immune response to SARS-CoV-2. Samples came from the ongoing ImmuneRACE study (first 160 participants) plus 1,254 subjects from 6 global collaborators. A de-identified subject ID, COVID-19 status, age in years and sex were almost always included in the sample metadata. HLA class I and class II types, where available, came from metadata supplied by the sample provider rather than from assay-based typing. General conclusions and limits of the study: How much clinical and demographic metadata was included differed by source and by participant, and the metadata was provided uncurated.

The germline V gene gives CDR1 as SQVTM and CDR2 as ANQGSEA. From cysteine to phenylalanine, the CDR3 is 13 amino acids long. Only the CDR3 region is kept as DNA, spanning 39 bases read in frame from base 1. Trimming removed 5 bases from V and 5 bases from J, leaving 12 bases between the germline ends. TCRbeta CDR3 regions were amplified from genomic DNA using the immunoSEQ Assay, a bias-controlled multiplex PCR. The authors' pipeline ran thus. The number of nucleated cells in each sample was estimated from the amplification of reference gene primers within the assay. To quantify the absolute abundance of each unique TCRbeta CDR3 rearrangement, sequence reads were collapsed and filtered. For each sample, productive Simpson clonality was calculated as the square root of Simpson's diversity index across productive rearrangements. This immuneACCESS table, as held by TCRdb, lists in-frame sequences with V and J called but not all clones. Of the missing ones, under half trace to an unresolved V gene in checked studies; the others have no known cause. That table furnishes V, J and clone size, whereas the DNA furnished D and trimming. The sample contains about 310,000 clones, roughly 86% of them found a single time. The top ten constitute over 1% of the sample.

This clone was counted between two and nine times. Its target antigen remains unknown. Per-nucleotide qualities are absent, and no much larger clonotype sits a single base away. Collaborating institutions collected whole blood in K2EDTA tubes following their own protocols. For TCRbeta analysis, collaborator samples were shipped as frozen whole blood, as isolated PBMCs, or as DNA extracted from either sample type. The rearrangement combines TRBV29-1 with TRBJ2-2; a weak D assignment points to TRBD2 (6 bases agree). Specimen: peripheral blood. The source is a man aged 65-85 years with acute or convalescent COVID-19. The DNA sequence is as follows: TGCAGCGTTCGAAGGGGAGGTACCGGGGAGCTGTTTTTT. It is translated as CSVRRGGTGELFF.